This T cell receptor beta chain derives from a study of OX40 agonist ivuxolimab in advanced cancers. With respect to the entire study: Ivuxolimab was a fully human IgG2 agonistic monoclonal antibody targeting the costimulatory receptor OX40 (CD134). Intravenous ivuxolimab was administered to patients every 2 weeks at six dose levels: 0.01, 0.1, 0.3, 1.5, 3 and 10 mg/kg. Of the roughly 51 patients in dose escalation, some 19 had hepatocellular carcinoma, approximately 15 had melanoma, 9 had renal cell carcinoma and 9 had head and neck cancer. The dose-escalation cohort was around 84% male with a mean age of approximately 60 years, ranging from roughly 20 to 80. Prior anti-PD-1, anti-PD-L1 or anti-CTLA-4 therapy was permitted, and checkpoint inhibitors had been received by roughly 42% of dose-escalation patients. Partial responses were achieved by three dose-escalation patients, of whom one had hepatocellular carcinoma and two had cutaneous melanoma. The point of sequencing TCRbeta in the periphery was to test whether ivuxolimab changed TCR sequence diversity and drove clonal T-cell expansion. The paper describes the monotherapy dose-escalation part (N ≈ 50 patients) of the phase I trial of ivuxolimab.

Study-wide findings and limitations: Low levels of normalized T-cell clonal expansion were also shown by some nonresponding patients. At doses from 0.1 to 3.0 mg/kg, clonal expansion was seen in both CD4+ and CD8+ blood T cells between baseline and week 6. In the 0.1-3.0 mg/kg groups, partial responders were among the patients with the lowest normalized peripheral clonal expansion, particularly in CD8+ T cells. The antigen specificity of the peripheral T cells that underwent clonal expansion was not determined. After ivuxolimab, expanded clones were on average more numerous among CD8+ T cells than among CD4+ T cells.

Concerning this clone itself: Its antigen target is currently unknown. No base quality information exists; no much larger clone differs at one position.

Genomic DNA was isolated from the sorted cells so that the TCRbeta CDR3 region could be sequenced. The immunoSEQ Assay was used for sequencing of TCRbeta CDR3 regions. TCRdb took this table from immuneACCESS and kept in-frame rearrangements with V and J called. Such tables lack part of the clones; where checked against another copy, unresolved V genes explain under half of the gap, and the rest is unexplained. This sample is represented by 110,000 or so clones; less than 95% of them were singletons. The top ten constitute roughly 0.61% of the sample. The trial excluded patients who had a history of autoimmune disease or were on systemic immunosuppression. In every dose cohort, peripheral blood was drawn for TCR sequencing at baseline, cycle 4 day 1, and cycle 7 day 1. Samples came from an open-label, multicenter, first-in-human phase I dose-escalation trial of ivuxolimab. Adults with locally advanced or metastatic head and neck squamous cell, hepatocellular, melanoma or renal cell carcinoma were enrolled in the trial. Before TCR sequencing, CD4+ T cells and CD8+ T cells were sorted from peripheral blood as separate populations.

The trim is 6 bases for V and 4 bases for J, with a gap of 10 bases between the germline ends. Its CDR3 holds 13 amino acids, cysteine through phenylalanine. Of the read, only the CDR3 DNA is kept; its 39 bases are in frame from base 1. From the germline V gene, CDR1 is MNHEY and CDR2 is SVGAGI. This receptor was taken from an adult with an advanced solid tumor such as melanoma, head and neck, liver or kidney cancer. The input for sequencing was CD4+ or CD8+ T cells sorted from blood, taken in a trial of the OX40 agonist ivuxolimab. The rearrangement combines TRBV6-5 with TRBJ1-5; D gene: possibly TRBD1, on 5 matching bases. The CDR3: CASRRDGNQPQHF. The sequenced DNA is TGTGCCAGCAGAAGGGACGGGAATCAGCCCCAGCATTTT.